The rows below give T cell receptor beta chains drawn from one sample of a study of blood T cell repertoires in COVID-19. Sequencing was performed with immunoSEQ multiplex PCR; in TCRdb, only in-frame clones are kept and a portion is missing. The repertoire holds roughly 380,000 clones, with approximately 87% as singletons. The sample comprised PBMCs or T cells enriched from blood (not recorded which). Receptors were obtained from a man aged 25-45 years who had recovered from COVID-19. Both conserved end residues are part of each CDR3. D genes are given only for firm matches. Size tells how often a clone was seen (once, few, many) or the class of an expanded clone, and some rows leave it out.

>TRBD1|NA|TRBV10-2|TRBJ1-5
TGCGCCAGCGGGCGGGGGGGACAGGGCAATCAGCCCCAGCATTTT
CASGRGGQGNQPQHF
>NA|few|TRBV18|TRBJ1-6
TGTGCCAGCTCAACTCCTCTCAGAGACACGTATAATTCACCCCTCCACTTT
CASSTPLRDTYNSPLHF
>TRBD1|once|TRBV3-1/TRBV3-2|TRBJ1-2
TGTGCCAGCAGCCAAGACCGGACAGGGCGCTACACCTTC
CASSQDRTGRYTF
>TRBD1|NA|TRBV2|TRBJ2-3
TGTGCCAGCAGGGACAGGCTCGCAGATACGCAGTATTTT
CASRDRLADTQYF
>NA|NA|TRBV2|TRBJ1-5
TGTGCCAGCAGTGAAGGTTTCCCAGGATTATCGCCCCAGCATTTT
CASSEGFPGLSPQHF
>NA|NA|TRBV9|TRBJ2-3
TGTGCCAGCAGCGAGCCGGCCTTGACTGGAGACGGAGGAGATACGCAGTATTTT
CASSEPALTGDGGDTQYF
>NA|NA|TRBV30|TRBJ1-6
TGTGCCTGGAGTGACCTGAGATCACCCCTCCACTTT
CAWSDLRSPLHF
>NA|NA|TRBV6-2/TRBV6-3|TRBJ1-5
TGTGCCAGCAGTTACGGGGTAGGGGGAGGGCAGCCCCAGCATTTT
CASSYGVGGGQPQHF
>NA|once|TRBV6-5|TRBJ2-7
TGTGCCAGCAGTTCTGACAGGCTCTCCTACGAGCAGTACTTC
CASSSDRLSYEQYF
>NA|NA|TRBV5-4|TRBJ2-7
TGTGCCAGCAGCTTGGAGAGAGCCCTCTACGAGCAGTACTTC
CASSLERALYEQYF
>TRBD1|NA|TRBV27|TRBJ2-3
TGTGCCAGCAGTACCTCGGGACAGCCCAGGACAGATACGCAGTATTTT
CASSTSGQPRTDTQYF
>TRBD1|NA|TRBV27|TRBJ1-5
TGTGCCAGCAGTCCAACCGTACAGGGGGTTGGGCAGCCCCAGCATTTT
CASSPTVQGVGQPQHF
>NA|NA|TRBV6-6|TRBJ1-1
TGTGCCAGCAGTTACCGGGGGGATAACACTGAAGCTTTCTTT
CASSYRGDNTEAFF
>NA|few|TRBV29-1|TRBJ1-1
TGCAGCGTTGAAGCCAGGGTAGCGAACACTGAAGCTTTCTTT
CSVEARVANTEAFF
>NA|NA|TRBV3-1/TRBV3-2|TRBJ2-7
TGTGCCAGCAGCCAAATTTTCGGACATCCTTATTCCGAGCAGTACTTC
CASSQIFGHPYSEQYF
>NA|NA|TRBV19|TRBJ1-1
TGTGCCAGCTGTAAGACGGGACAAAAGAACACTGAAGCTTTCTTT
CASCKTGQKNTEAFF
>NA|NA|TRBV19|TRBJ2-7
TGTGCCAGTAGTGGTCAGGGACACTACGAGCAGTACTTC
CASSGQGHYEQYF
>NA|NA|TRBV9|TRBJ2-2
TGTGCCAGCAGCGCCCCCCCGGGGGCCGGGGAGCTGTTTTTT
CASSAPPGAGELFF
>TRBD1|NA|TRBV3-1/TRBV3-2|TRBJ2-2
TGTGCCAGCAGCCCAACTCCCAGGGACAGGATCACCGGGGAGCTGTTTTTT
CASSPTPRDRITGELFF
>TRBD1|NA|TRBV27|TRBJ1-2
TGTGCCAGCAGTTTATGGACAGGGTTTGGCTACACCTTC
CASSLWTGFGYTF
>NA|NA|TRBV2|TRBJ2-7
TGTGCCAGCAGTGAATGGGACACCCCCTACGAGCAGTACTTC
CASSEWDTPYEQYF
>NA|once|TRBV5-1|TRBJ1-3
TGCGCCAGCAGCTTGGCCACCGGGACTGGAAACACCATATATTTT
CASSLATGTGNTIYF
>TRBD1|NA|TRBV4-1|TRBJ1-6
TGCGCCAGCAGCCAAGGGACAGGGGTAAGGTCACCCCTCCACTTT
CASSQGTGVRSPLHF
>NA|few|TRBV9|TRBJ2-1
TGTGCCAGCACTGGCGGCTCTTCCTACAATGAGCAGTTCTTC
CASTGGSSYNEQFF
>TRBD1|once|TRBV7-8|TRBJ2-1
TGTGCCAGCAGCTTACGACGGGACAGATACAATGAGCAGTTCTTC
CASSLRRDRYNEQFF
>NA|NA|TRBV7-2|TRBJ2-7
TGTGCCAGCAGCTTAGCGACGGCTAGTTTGCTGAGCTCCTACGAGCAGTACTTC
CASSLATASLLSSYEQYF
>NA|NA|TRBV5-8|TRBJ1-5
TGTGCCAGCAGCTTGGGGGAGACGGGCAATCAGCCCCAGCATTTT
CASSLGETGNQPQHF
>TRBD1|NA|TRBV5-3|TRBJ1-6
TGTGCCAGAAGCTTGGACAGGGGTAGAGCTTCACCCCTCCACTTT
CARSLDRGRASPLHF
>NA|NA|TRBV6-1|TRBJ1-1
TGTGCCAGCAGTGAAAGCAGGCTGGACACTGAAGCTTTCTTT
CASSESRLDTEAFF
>TRBD1|NA|TRBV9|TRBJ1-1
TGTGCCAGCAGCTCAGGGGGGACCATGAACACTGAAGCTTTCTTT
CASSSGGTMNTEAFF
>TRBD2|NA|TRBV5-1|TRBJ2-5
TGCGCCAGCAGCTTTTACCCCGGGACTAGTGGCGAGACCCAGTACTTC
CASSFYPGTSGETQYF
>NA|few|TRBV21-1|TRBJ1-6
NA
CASSKVGGGTGNSPLHF
>TRBD1|NA|TRBV9|TRBJ2-2
TGTGCCAGCAGCGCCCAACGTGGACAGGGGAACACCGGGGAGCTGTTTTTT
CASSAQRGQGNTGELFF